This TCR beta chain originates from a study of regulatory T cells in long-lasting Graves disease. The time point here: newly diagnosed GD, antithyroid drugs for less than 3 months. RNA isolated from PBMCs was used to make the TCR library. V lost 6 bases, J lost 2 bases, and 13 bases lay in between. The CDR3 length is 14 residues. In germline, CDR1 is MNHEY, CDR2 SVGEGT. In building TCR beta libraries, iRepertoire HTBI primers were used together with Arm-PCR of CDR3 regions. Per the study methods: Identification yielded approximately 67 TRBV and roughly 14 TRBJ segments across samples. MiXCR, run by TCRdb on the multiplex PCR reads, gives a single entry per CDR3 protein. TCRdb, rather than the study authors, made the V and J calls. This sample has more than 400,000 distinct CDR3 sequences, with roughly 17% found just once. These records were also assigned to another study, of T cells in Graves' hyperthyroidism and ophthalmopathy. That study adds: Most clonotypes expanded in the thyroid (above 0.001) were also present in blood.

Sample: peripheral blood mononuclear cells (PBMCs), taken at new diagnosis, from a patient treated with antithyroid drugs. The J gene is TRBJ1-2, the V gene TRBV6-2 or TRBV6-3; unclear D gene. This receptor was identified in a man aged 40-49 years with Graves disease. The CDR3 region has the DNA TGTGCCAGCAGCCCCACGTATGCCAACTATGGCTACACCTTC. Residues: CASSPTYANYGYTF.